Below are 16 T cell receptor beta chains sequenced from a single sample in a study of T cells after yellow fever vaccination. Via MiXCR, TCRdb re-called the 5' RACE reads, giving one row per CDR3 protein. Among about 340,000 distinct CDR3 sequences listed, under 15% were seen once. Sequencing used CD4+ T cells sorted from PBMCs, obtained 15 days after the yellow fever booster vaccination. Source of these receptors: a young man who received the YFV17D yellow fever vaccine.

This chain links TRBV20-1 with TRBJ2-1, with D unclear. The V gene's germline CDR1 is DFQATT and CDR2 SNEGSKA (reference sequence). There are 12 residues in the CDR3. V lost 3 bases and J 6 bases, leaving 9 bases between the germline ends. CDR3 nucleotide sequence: TGCAGTGCTAGGCAGCCCGGCAATGAGCAGTTCTTC. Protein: CSARQPGNEQFF.

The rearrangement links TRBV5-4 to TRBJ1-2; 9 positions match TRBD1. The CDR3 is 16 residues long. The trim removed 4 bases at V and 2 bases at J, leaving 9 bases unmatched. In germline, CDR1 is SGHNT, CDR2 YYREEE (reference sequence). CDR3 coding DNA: TGTGCCAGCAGCCCGACAGGGGGTGAAGGGAACTATGGCTACACCTTC. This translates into CASSPTGGEGNYGYTF. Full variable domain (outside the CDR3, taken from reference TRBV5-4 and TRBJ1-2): ETGVTQSPTHLIKTRGQQVTLRCSSQSGHNTVSWYQQALGQGPQFIFQYYREEENGRGNFPPRFSGLQFPNYSSELNVNALELDDSALYLCASSPTGGEGNYGYTFGSGTRLTVV.

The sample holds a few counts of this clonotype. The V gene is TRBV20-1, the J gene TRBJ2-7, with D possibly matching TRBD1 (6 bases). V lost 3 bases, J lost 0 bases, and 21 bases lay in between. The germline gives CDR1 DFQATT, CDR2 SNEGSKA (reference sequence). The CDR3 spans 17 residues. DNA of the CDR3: TGCAGTGCTAGTCTTCCTTTGGGACATCAGAGCTCCTACGAGCAGTACTTC. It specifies CSASLPLGHQSSYEQYF.

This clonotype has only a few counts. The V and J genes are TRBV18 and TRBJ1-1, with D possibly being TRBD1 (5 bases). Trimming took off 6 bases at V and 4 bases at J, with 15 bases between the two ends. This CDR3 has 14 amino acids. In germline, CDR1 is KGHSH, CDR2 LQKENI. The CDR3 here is CASSTDTLGTEAFF. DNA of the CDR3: TGTGCCAGCTCTACGGACACCCTGGGCACTGAAGCTTTCTTT.

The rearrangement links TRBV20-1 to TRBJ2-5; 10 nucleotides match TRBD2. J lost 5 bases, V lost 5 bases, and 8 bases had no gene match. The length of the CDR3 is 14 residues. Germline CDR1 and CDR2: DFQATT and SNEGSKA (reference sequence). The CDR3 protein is CSAFLAGGTETQYF. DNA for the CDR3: TGCAGTGCTTTCTTAGCGGGGGGCACGGAGACCCAGTACTTC.

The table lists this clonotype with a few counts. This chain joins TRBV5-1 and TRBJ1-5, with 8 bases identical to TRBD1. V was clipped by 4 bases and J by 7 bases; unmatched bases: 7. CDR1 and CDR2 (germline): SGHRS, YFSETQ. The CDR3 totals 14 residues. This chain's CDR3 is CASSEQGAEQPQHF. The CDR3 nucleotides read TGCGCCAGCAGCGAGCAGGGGGCCGAGCAGCCCCAGCATTTT.

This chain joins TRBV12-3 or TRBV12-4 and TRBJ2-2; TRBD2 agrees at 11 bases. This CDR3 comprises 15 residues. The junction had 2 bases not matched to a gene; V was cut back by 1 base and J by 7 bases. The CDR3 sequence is CASSLVLAGGGELFF. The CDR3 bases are TGTGCCAGCAGTTTAGTCCTAGCGGGGGGCGGGGAGCTGTTTTTT.

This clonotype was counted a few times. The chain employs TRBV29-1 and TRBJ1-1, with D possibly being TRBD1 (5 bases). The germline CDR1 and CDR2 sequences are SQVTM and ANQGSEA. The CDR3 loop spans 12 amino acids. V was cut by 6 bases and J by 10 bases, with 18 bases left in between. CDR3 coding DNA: TGCAGCGTAGGGGTCCTTCGGGCGGGAGCTTTCTTT. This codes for CSVGVLRAGAFF.

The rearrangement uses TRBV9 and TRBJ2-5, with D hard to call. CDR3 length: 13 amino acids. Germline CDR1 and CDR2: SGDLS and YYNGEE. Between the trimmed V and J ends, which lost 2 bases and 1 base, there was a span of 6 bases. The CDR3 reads CASSVRFQETQYF. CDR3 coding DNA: TGTGCCAGCAGCGTGAGGTTCCAAGAGACCCAGTACTTC.

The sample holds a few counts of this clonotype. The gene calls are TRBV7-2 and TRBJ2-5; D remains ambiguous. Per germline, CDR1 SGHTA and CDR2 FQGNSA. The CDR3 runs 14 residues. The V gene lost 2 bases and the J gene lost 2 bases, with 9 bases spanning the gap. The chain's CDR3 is CASSLSRLQETQYF. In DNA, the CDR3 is TGTGCCAGCAGCTTATCCAGACTGCAAGAGACCCAGTACTTC.

CDR3 residues: CSARVRVTSGEQYF. For the CDR3, the DNA is TGCAGTGCTAGAGTTCGCGTGACTAGTGGTGAGCAGTACTTC. The V gene is TRBV20-1, the J gene TRBJ2-7, with D possibly matching TRBD2 (6 bases). The V end was cut by 1 base, the J end by 7 bases, with 17 bases between. Per the germline V gene, CDR1 is DFQATT and CDR2 is SNEGSKA (reference sequence). This CDR3 is built from 14 residues.

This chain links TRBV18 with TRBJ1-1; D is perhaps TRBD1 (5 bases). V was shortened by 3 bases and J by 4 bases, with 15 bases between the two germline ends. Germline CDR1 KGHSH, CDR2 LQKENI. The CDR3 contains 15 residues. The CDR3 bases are TGTGCCAGCTCACCCCGTTCGGGGGGAGGCACTGAAGCTTTCTTT. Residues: CASSPRSGGGTEAFF.

CDR3 sequence reads: CASRTFRDSYGYTF. Here the CDR3 DNA reads TGTGCCAGCAGAACTTTCCGGGACAGCTATGGCTACACCTTC. The chain is built from TRBV2 and TRBJ1-2; the match to TRBD1 covers 7 bases. CDR3 size: 14 residues. J lost 4 bases, V lost 6 bases, and 8 bases had no gene match. Germline loops: CDR1 SNHLY, CDR2 FYNNEI.

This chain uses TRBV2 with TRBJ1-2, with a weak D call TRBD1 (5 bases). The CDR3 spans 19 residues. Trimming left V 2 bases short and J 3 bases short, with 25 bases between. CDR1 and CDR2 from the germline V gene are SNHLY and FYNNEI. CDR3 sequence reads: CASSEPVQGRRLSDYGYTF. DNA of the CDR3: TGTGCCAGCAGTGAACCCGTGCAGGGTCGTCGTTTATCTGACTATGGCTACACCTTC.

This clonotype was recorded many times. In DNA, the CDR3 is TGTGCCACCAGCAGAGTGGGAGGCGGTGAGCAGTTCTTC. This sequence encodes CATSRVGGGEQFF. This rearrangement joins TRBV15 to TRBJ2-1; a possible D gene is TRBD2 (6 bases). The germline V gene encodes CDR1 LNHNV and CDR2 YYDKDF (reference sequence). Trimming took off 1 base at V and 9 bases at J, with 10 bases between the two ends. The CDR3 spans 13 residues.

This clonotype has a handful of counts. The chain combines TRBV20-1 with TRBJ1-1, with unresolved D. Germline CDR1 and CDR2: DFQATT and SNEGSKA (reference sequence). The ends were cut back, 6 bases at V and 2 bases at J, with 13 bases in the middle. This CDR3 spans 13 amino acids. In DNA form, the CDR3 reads TGCAGTGCAGCCCCCGACACCAACACTGAAGCTTTCTTT. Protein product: CSAAPDTNTEAFF.